This T cell receptor (beta chain) was sequenced in a study of response to subunit inactivated influenza vaccine (dated by TCRdb to the late 2010s). About the investigation overall: Deep quantitative profiling of the T cell receptor repertoire was used in the study to follow responses to a trivalent subunit inactivated influenza vaccine.

Points on this clonotype: The specificity of this receptor is unknown. No much larger clone is present one base from it, and per-base qualities are unavailable.

Compared with germline, V lacks 5 bases and J lacks 0 bases; bases without a gene match: 16. The germline V gene (reference sequence) specifies DFQATT as CDR1 and SNEGSKA as CDR2. From the cysteine up to the phenylalanine, the CDR3 has a length of 17 residues. Here the CDR3 DNA is all that survives: 51 bases in frame from base 1. The investigation overall reported the following: According to the authors, only a limited number of new T cells may be recruited by each seasonal influenza vaccination.

Library preparation used RT-PCR. Sequencing used an Illumina HiSeq 2500. The raw public data were reprocessed by TCRdb itself: fastp quality trimming at Q25, MiXCR clonotype calling, in-frame beta chains only. Each entry merges the rows of one CDR3 protein and shows their most common DNA and genes. Present in this sample are 800,000 to 1,000,000 distinct CDR3 sequences, 21% of which were seen just once. The ten largest clones represent about 10% of the sample. The chain employs TRBV20-1 and TRBJ2-7; TRBD2 fits 7 bases in the junction. This clonotype originated in a man aged 45-60 years who received an inactivated influenza vaccine. Donor details come from another sample of the same person, matched by shared clones. The material sequenced was PBMCs from blood, taken less than 6 days after vaccination. The DNA sequence reads TGCAGTGCTGGGGGGGTCGGACCGGACCGACTCTCCTACGAGCAGTACTTC. Translation gives CSAGGVGPDRLSYEQYF.